This is a list of T cell receptor beta chains from one sample in a study of blood T cell repertoires in COVID-19. Only in-frame clones appear in the TCRdb table, and some are missing; sequencing was by immunoSEQ multiplex PCR. The profile shows more than 150,000 clones, more than 75% of them singletons. Sequencing used peripheral blood. These receptors were taken from a woman between 65 and 79 years old with COVID-19, enrolled during active disease. CDR3s include the opening cysteine and the closing phenylalanine or tryptophan. The D gene is left open where the match is weak. The size of a clone is reported for some rows only, either as once, few or many, or as a class for expanded clones.

v_call	j_call	d_call	clone_size	cdr3_aa	cdr3_nt
TRBV28	TRBJ2-3	.	.	CASSSNTDTQYF	TGTGCCAGCAGTTCTAATACAGATACGCAGTATTTT
TRBV5-1	TRBJ1-2	.	.	CASSSTDSLTNYGYTF	TGCGCCAGCAGCTCCACAGACAGCCTCACTAACTATGGCTACACCTTC
TRBV3-1/TRBV3-2	TRBJ2-7	TRBD2	.	CASSHGGRATAYEQYF	TGTGCCAGCAGCCATGGCGGGAGGGCTACGGCCTACGAGCAGTACTTC
TRBV10-3	TRBJ2-1	TRBD2	.	CAISESSGRIVEQFF	TGTGCCATCAGTGAGTCTAGCGGGAGGATCGTTGAGCAGTTCTTC
TRBV19	TRBJ2-1	TRBD1	.	CASKAQGANEQFF	TGTGCCAGTAAGGCTCAGGGGGCGAATGAGCAGTTCTTC
TRBV28	TRBJ2-1	TRBD2	.	CASNPLGLAGDNEQFF	TGTGCCAGCAACCCCCTCGGACTAGCGGGAGACAATGAGCAGTTCTTC
TRBV12-3/TRBV12-4	TRBJ2-3	TRBD2	.	CAAGGADTQYF	TGTGCCGCGGGGGGTGCAGATACGCAGTATTTT
TRBV3-1/TRBV3-2	TRBJ1-5	TRBD1	.	CASSQGQGTQPQHF	TGTGCCAGCAGCCAAGGACAGGGTACTCAGCCCCAGCATTTT
TRBV9	TRBJ2-7	.	.	CASSEGTGAYEQYF	TGTGCCAGCAGCGAGGGGACGGGGGCCTACGAGCAGTACTTC
TRBV4-1	TRBJ1-1	.	.	CASSQTGQDMNTEAFF	TGCGCCAGCAGCCAAACAGGGCAGGACATGAACACTGAAGCTTTCTTT
TRBV18	TRBJ2-3	.	.	CASSPPRGQAPDTQYF	TGTGCCAGCTCACCACCTCGCGGACAAGCCCCGGATACGCAGTATTTT
TRBV7-2	TRBJ2-7	.	.	CASSLSQAVYEQYF	TGTGCCAGCAGCTTAAGTCAGGCCGTTTACGAGCAGTACTTC
TRBV9	TRBJ2-1	TRBD1	.	CASSTTGTGHNEQFF	TGTGCCAGCAGCACCACCGGGACAGGGCATAATGAGCAGTTCTTC
TRBV28	TRBJ1-6	TRBD1	.	CASRSTGYNSPLHF	TGTGCCAGCAGATCGACAGGGTATAATTCACCCCTCCACTTT
TRBV10-3	TRBJ2-5	TRBD1	.	CAIRNGTAGFQETQYF	TGTGCCATCAGGAACGGGACAGCCGGATTCCAAGAGACCCAGTACTTC
TRBV12-3/TRBV12-4	TRBJ2-7	.	.	CASSLLSREQYF	TGTGCCAGCAGTTTATTGAGCCGAGAGCAGTACTTC
TRBV28	TRBJ1-2	.	once	CATIETGPYGYTF	TGTGCCACAATCGAAACAGGGCCCTATGGCTACACCTTC
TRBV19	TRBJ1-3	.	.	CASSIEAPQAGNTIYF	TGTGCCAGTAGTATAGAGGCCCCACAAGCTGGAAACACCATATATTTT
TRBV2	TRBJ2-7	.	.	CASSESSFEQYF	TGTGCCAGCAGTGAAAGTAGCTTCGAGCAGTACTTC
TRBV3-1/TRBV3-2	TRBJ1-2	.	.	CASSQRTNGYTF	TGTGCCAGCAGCCAAAGGACAAATGGCTACACCTTC
TRBV28	TRBJ2-1	TRBD2	.	CASSLYDVPLSGLAGPGEQFF	TGTGCCAGCAGTTTATATGACGTGCCGCTTTCGGGACTAGCGGGACCTGGGGAGCAGTTCTTC
TRBV2	TRBJ1-1	.	.	CASSDQGSQLTEAFF	TGTGCCAGCAGTGACCAGGGCTCCCAGCTCACTGAAGCTTTCTTT
TRBV27	TRBJ1-5	.	.	CASSSGLGSNQPQHF	TGTGCCAGCAGTTCTGGGCTCGGTAGCAATCAGCCCCAGCATTTT
TRBV5-5	TRBJ1-1	TRBD1	.	CASSFRDREAFF	TGTGCCAGCAGCTTCCGGGACAGAGAAGCTTTCTTT